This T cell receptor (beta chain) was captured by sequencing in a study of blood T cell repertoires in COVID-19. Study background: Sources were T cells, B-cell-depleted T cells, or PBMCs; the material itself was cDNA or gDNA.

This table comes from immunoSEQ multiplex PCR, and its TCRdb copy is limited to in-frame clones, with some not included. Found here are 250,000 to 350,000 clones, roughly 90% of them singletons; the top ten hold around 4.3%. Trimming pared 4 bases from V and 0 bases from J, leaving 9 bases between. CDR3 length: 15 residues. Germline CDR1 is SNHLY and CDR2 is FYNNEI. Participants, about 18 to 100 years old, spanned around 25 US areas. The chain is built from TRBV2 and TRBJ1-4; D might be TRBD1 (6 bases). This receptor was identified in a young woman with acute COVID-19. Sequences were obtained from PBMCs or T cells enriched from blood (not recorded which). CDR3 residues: CASSADRTTNEKLFF. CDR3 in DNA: TGTGCCAGCAGTGCCGACAGGACAACTAATGAAAAACTGTTTTTT. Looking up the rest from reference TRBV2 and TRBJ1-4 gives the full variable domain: EPEVTQTPSHQVTQMGQEVILRCVPISNHLYFYWYRQILGQKVEFLVSFYNNEISEKSEIFDDQFSVERPDGSNFTLKIRSTKLEDSAMYFCASSADRTTNEKLFFGSGTQLSVL.